This TCR beta chain comes out of a study of T cells after yellow fever vaccination. For this clonotype: Its antigen is not identified.

Findings and caveats of the study: Only a minor proportion of clonotypes was detected across both CD4 and CD8 compartments.

TCRdb recomputed calls from the 5' RACE reads with MiXCR, one row per CDR3 protein. The sample lists 300,000 to 400,000 distinct CDR3 sequences, under 15% seen once, with about 3% in the top ten. This sample comprised CD4+ T cells sorted from PBMCs, obtained 15 days after the yellow fever booster vaccination. The sequence was collected from a man aged 18-30 years who received the YFV17D yellow fever vaccine.

The CDR3 DNA sequence: TGTGCCAGCAGTTTGGGGCCAAAGAGGACTGGAAACACCATATATTTT. Translation gives CASSLGPKRTGNTIYF. The chain carries TRBV12-3 or TRBV12-4 and TRBJ1-3; TRBD1 might be the D (5 bases). The CDR3 sequence is 16 residues long. Trimming pared 3 bases from V and 2 bases from J, leaving 14 bases between.